This paragraph reports one T cell receptor beta chain. Other DNA variants within this sample encode the same CDR3. While infection was still active, Seattle patients were enrolled and then followed longitudinally. This record comes from a study of blood T cell repertoires in COVID-19. Looking at the study overall: COVID-19 samples, acute and convalescent, were from the United States, Italy and Spain. The cDNA or gDNA used as material had been derived from T cells, B-cell-depleted T cells, or PBMCs.

In the source study's methods: Amplification of reference gene primers was used by the study to estimate nucleated cell counts. Measured with immunoSEQ multiplex PCR; TCRdb has only the in-frame clones, and not every one. The V and J calls and clone size were taken over from that table, and D and trimming were inferred from the DNA. The table shows 300,000 to 400,000 clones, with about 86% occurring only once. Germline CDR1 is MNHEY and CDR2 is SVGAGI. The CDR3 is made up of 12 amino acids. Trimming stripped 0 bases from V and 4 bases from J, with 3 bases between. This sequence joins TRBV6-5 and TRBJ2-5; D remains unclear. Sequencing was done on a sample of peripheral blood. This TCR was sampled from a woman aged 55-75 years with COVID-19, enrolled during active disease. Written as DNA, the CDR3 is TGTGCCAGCAGTTACTCCCGAGAGACCCAGTACTTC. Its translation: CASSYSRETQYF.